One sample yielded the 15 T cell receptor beta chains listed below, sequenced in a study of spatial heterogeneity in lung cancer. Findings and caveats of the study: Tumor mutation count correlated with how many alpha and beta TCRs expanded intratumorally.

Their antigens are not known. Regarding time point: sample taken at primary tumor resection. One entry per CDR3 protein results from TCRdb running MiXCR on the 5' RACE reads. The profile covers about 7,200 distinct CDR3 sequences, with roughly a tenth appearing a single time and 8% to 11% taken by the ten largest. The material sequenced was lung tumor tissue, taken at surgery. The receptor set was obtained from a female donor with early-stage non-small cell lung cancer.

This clonotype was seen at least ten times. The chain is built from TRBV25-1 and TRBJ1-3; perhaps TRBD1 as D (5 bases). Trimming cost V 4 bases and J 4 bases, with 11 bases left between them. This CDR3 comprises 14 residues. In germline, CDR1 is MGHDK, CDR2 SYGVNS. CDR3 nucleotides: TGTGCCAGCAGTGTTGGAGGGGACGGAAACACCATATATTTT. This translates into CASSVGGDGNTIYF.

This chain connects TRBV7-9 to TRBJ2-1; 9 nucleotides line up with TRBD2. The CDR3 length is 17 residues. Germline CDR1 SEHNR, CDR2 FQNEAQ (reference sequence). V shed 0 bases, J shed 3 bases, and the junction held 6 bases outside the gene matches. The CDR3 loop is CASSLASLAGIYNEQFF. The CDR3 region has the DNA TGTGCCAGCAGCTTAGCGAGTCTAGCGGGGATCTACAATGAGCAGTTCTTC.

In its sample, this clonotype was seen a few times. This chain connects TRBV7-9 to TRBJ2-7; TRBD1 aligns across 8 bases. V shed 3 bases and J 4 bases; nucleotides not matched to a gene: 11. The CDR3 totals 16 residues. Germline V gives CDR1 SEHNR, CDR2 FQNEAQ (reference sequence). The CDR3 spells CASSLSDRGTSYEQYF. The CDR3 coding sequence is TGTGCCAGCAGCTTGTCCGACAGGGGCACATCGTACGAGCAGTACTTC.

The chain couples TRBV3-1 to TRBJ1-1; D gene ambiguous. This CDR3 is 13 amino acids long. Germline CDR1 is LGHDT and CDR2 is YNNKEL (reference sequence). The germline V and J ends were trimmed by 3 bases and 6 bases, with 11 bases remaining between them. DNA for the CDR3: TGTGCCAGCAGCCATAGTTACAAGGCTGAAGCTTTCTTT. Its translation: CASSHSYKAEAFF.

This clonotype has at least ten counts. The chain's CDR3 is CASSVLGGTNTGELFF. The CDR3 DNA sequence: TGTGCCAGCAGCGTTTTAGGGGGAACGAACACCGGGGAGCTGTTTTTT. This rearrangement joins TRBV9 to TRBJ2-2, with a possible D match to TRBD1 (6 bases). This CDR3 spans 16 amino acids. Trimming cost V 2 bases and J 0 bases, with 11 bases left between them. The germline gives CDR1 SGDLS, CDR2 YYNGEE.

The rearrangement uses TRBV6-2 or TRBV6-3 and TRBJ1-1; D not resolved. Germline V gives CDR1 MNHEY, CDR2 SVGEGT. With 7 bases removed from V and 6 bases from J, the gap between germline ends came to 15 bases. The CDR3 length is 13 residues. CDR3 residues: CASNKAPVPEAFF. CDR3 nucleotide sequence: TGTGCCAGCAATAAGGCCCCGGTCCCTGAAGCTTTCTTT.

Sample share makes this clonotype medium-sized. CDR3 in DNA: TGTGCCAGCAGCTTAGATCTGGGGCTTAACACTGAAGCTTTCTTT. It is translated as CASSLDLGLNTEAFF. The chain employs TRBV7-9 and TRBJ1-1; a possible D gene is TRBD1 (5 bases). The CDR3 spans 15 residues. Trimming left V 1 base short and J 2 bases short, with 11 bases between. CDR1 and CDR2 from the germline V gene are SEHNR and FQNEAQ (reference sequence).

The chain combines TRBV28 with TRBJ1-2, with D possibly TRBD1 on 6 matching bases. Between the trimmed V and J ends, which lost 4 bases and 4 bases, there was a span of 16 bases. The length of the CDR3 is 15 residues. Germline lookup yields CDR1 MDHEN and CDR2 SYDVKM. The CDR3 sequence: CASSSSPTGPYGYTF. CDR3 sequence (DNA): TGTGCCAGCAGTTCCTCCCCGACAGGACCCTATGGCTACACCTTC.

This clonotype qualifies as medium-sized. The chain carries TRBV5-1 and TRBJ1-5; TRBD1 is a possible D gene (5 bases). Trimming stripped 0 bases from V and 4 bases from J, with 11 bases between. Per germline, CDR1 SGHRS and CDR2 YFSETQ. This CDR3 has 15 residues. The CDR3 protein is CASSLARVENQPQHF. The CDR3 DNA sequence: TGCGCCAGCAGCTTGGCCAGGGTCGAGAATCAGCCCCAGCATTTT.

In its sample, this clonotype was seen a few times. The chain recombines TRBV28 with TRBJ1-4; possibly TRBD1 for D (5 bases). The V end was cut by 3 bases, the J end by 6 bases, with 20 bases between. This CDR3 contains 17 residues. CDR1 is MDHEN, CDR2 SYDVKM, per germline. CDR3 sequence: CASSFPLSGGVDEKLFF. CDR3 DNA: TGTGCCAGCAGTTTTCCCCTCTCGGGGGGGGTGGATGAAAAACTGTTTTTT. Filled out from reference TRBV28 and TRBJ1-4, the complete variable domain reads DVKVTQSSRYLVKRTGEKVFLECVQDMDHENMFWYRQDPGLGLRLIYFSYDVKMKEKGDIPEGYSVSREKKERFSLILESASTNQTSMYLCASSFPLSGGVDEKLFFGSGTQLSVL.

This clonotype has at least ten counts. The chain joins TRBV18 to TRBJ1-5; D not certain. The CDR3 is 13 amino acids. Trimming took 3 bases from V and 8 from J, leaving 11 bases between them. Germline values: CDR1 KGHSH, CDR2 LQKENI. The CDR3 sequence is CASSPDGREPQHF. DNA for the CDR3: TGTGCCAGCTCACCGGACGGCCGGGAGCCCCAGCATTTT.

The chain employs TRBV2 and TRBJ2-7; 8 bases are shared with TRBD1. Germline assignment: CDR1 SNHLY and CDR2 FYNNEI. J lost 4 bases, V lost 5 bases, and 1 base had no gene match. This CDR3 is 12 amino acids long. CDR3 in amino acids: CASSRQGYEQYV. In nucleotides, the CDR3 is TGTGCCAGCAGTCGACAGGGGTACGAGCAGTACGTC.

The CDR3 region is CASGPLFRQGGPYEQYF. The CDR3 DNA is TGTGCTAGTGGTCCCCTATTCCGACAGGGTGGGCCCTACGAGCAGTACTTC. The genes are TRBV12-5 and TRBJ2-7; 7 positions agree with TRBD1. Losses at the gene ends were 5 bases for V and 2 bases for J; bases not matched to a gene: 15. Germline lookup yields CDR1 LGHNT and CDR2 FRNRAP. The CDR3 has 17 residues. The variable domain in full, with the rest retrieved from reference TRBV12-5 and TRBJ2-7, is DARVTQTPRHKVTEMGQEVTMRCQPILGHNTVFWYRQTMMQGLELLAYFRNRAPLDDSGMPKDRFSAEMPDATLATLKIQPSEPRDSAVYFCASGPLFRQGGPYEQYFGPGTRLTVT.

This chain uses TRBV20-1 with TRBJ2-1, with TRBD1 matching over 8 bases. V was clipped by 5 bases and J by 1 base; unmatched bases: 13. The CDR3 runs to 17 residues. CDR1 and CDR2 from the germline V gene are DFQATT and SNEGSKA (reference sequence). In nucleotides, the CDR3 is TGCAGTGCTCCAGGGGGCCCTCTCAGTATTTCCTACAATGAGCAGTTCTTC. Translation: CSAPGGPLSISYNEQFF.

J is TRBJ1-1 and V is TRBV9; D is ambiguous. The CDR3 contains 13 residues. V lost 4 bases to trimming and J lost 1 base, with 8 bases between them. CDR1 and CDR2 from the germline V gene are SGDLS and YYNGEE. The CDR3 here is CASSSDGNTEAFF. The CDR3 bases are TGTGCCAGCAGCTCCGATGGGAACACTGAAGCTTTCTTT.